The 3 T cell receptor beta chains presented below share a single source sample, sequenced in a study of cytomegalovirus exposure and HLA in healthy donors. Method: immunoSEQ multiplex PCR; TCRdb's copy keeps in-frame clones and lacks some. The sample gives about 140,000 clones, 91% of which show up once; 0.55% to 0.8% is in the top ten. Sequenced sample: PBMCs. Source of these receptors: a man aged 18 to 30 in good health and CMV-seronegative.

This rearrangement joins TRBV7-9 to TRBJ2-1, with 7 bases matching TRBD1. The germline V gene has CDR1 SEHNR and CDR2 FQNEAQ (reference sequence). The CDR3 contains 15 residues. The V segment lost 5 bases and the J segment 15 bases; nucleotides outside the gene matches: 19. The CDR3 region is CASSQSVGQAAKGFF. The CDR3 nucleotides read TGTGCCAGCAGCCAATCCGTTGGACAGGCCGCCAAGGGGTTCTTC.

J is TRBJ2-5 and V is TRBV7-9; D perhaps matches TRBD1 (5 bases). The CDR3 contains 14 residues. CDR1 is SEHNR and CDR2 is FQNEAQ in the germline V gene (reference sequence). Between the trimmed V and J ends, which lost 4 bases and 1 base, there was a span of 10 bases. The CDR3 region has the DNA TGTGCCAGCAGCTCCCAGGGCGCCCAAGAGACCCAGTACTTC. Protein sequence: CASSSQGAQETQYF. Full variable domain (outside the CDR3, taken from reference TRBV7-9 and TRBJ2-5): DTGVSQNPRHKITKRGQNVTFRCDPISEHNRLYWYRQTLGQGPEFLTYFQNEAQLEKSRLLSDRFSAERPKGSFSTLEIQRTEQGDSAMYLCASSSQGAQETQYFGPGTRLLVL.

J is TRBJ2-1 and V is TRBV27, with D tentatively TRBD2 (7 bases). V dropped 5 bases and J dropped 4 bases, with 21 bases sitting between them. The CDR3 contains 17 residues. Looked up from germline, CDR1 is MNHEY and CDR2 is SMNVEV (reference sequence). The CDR3 coding sequence is TGTGCCAGCAGTAGCCTCAAAGGGGGGGGGTCTTACAATGAGCAGTTCTTC. This gives the protein CASSSLKGGGSYNEQFF.